The rows below give T cell receptor beta chains drawn from one sample of a study of cytomegalovirus exposure and HLA in healthy donors. Here immunoSEQ multiplex PCR was the method, and the copy in TCRdb shows in-frame clones only, minus some. The data show over 150,000 clones, with 79% seen just once and approximately 1.5% held by the top ten. Sequencing input: PBMCs. The source is a girl aged 10-17 years in good health and CMV-seropositive. The CDR3 runs from the conserved cysteine through the conserved F or W. Fields, in order: clone size, D gene, V gene, J gene, CDR3 DNA, CDR3 protein. D genes are given only for firm matches. Not all rows give a size; the values are once, few, many and, for expanded clones, a class.

clone size: -; D gene: -; V gene: TRBV6-5; J gene: TRBJ1-1; CDR3 DNA: TGTGCCAGCAGTTACGCAGGGCCGAACACTGAAGCTTTCTTT; CDR3 protein: CASSYAGPNTEAFF
clone size: -; D gene: -; V gene: TRBV5-1; J gene: TRBJ2-5; CDR3 DNA: TGCGCCAGCAGCTTAGGGGGGGCGCCAGAGACCCAGTACTTC; CDR3 protein: CASSLGGAPETQYF
clone size: -; D gene: TRBD1; V gene: TRBV4-3; J gene: TRBJ2-3; CDR3 DNA: TGCGCCAGCGAGGAACAGGGGGCTATAGATACGCAGTATTTT; CDR3 protein: CASEEQGAIDTQYF
clone size: -; D gene: TRBD1; V gene: TRBV5-6; J gene: TRBJ2-3; CDR3 DNA: TGTGCCAGCAGCTACACCGGGACAGGGGAGACAGATACGCAGTATTTT; CDR3 protein: CASSYTGTGETDTQYF
clone size: -; D gene: -; V gene: TRBV11-3; J gene: TRBJ1-6; CDR3 DNA: TGTGCCAGCAGCCTAAGGAGGAATTCACCCCTCCACTTT; CDR3 protein: CASSLRRNSPLHF
clone size: few; D gene: TRBD2; V gene: TRBV10-3; J gene: TRBJ2-1; CDR3 DNA: TGTGCCATCAGTGAGTCGGGGGGGTCCTACAATGAGCAGTTCTTC; CDR3 protein: CAISESGGSYNEQFF
clone size: -; D gene: TRBD2; V gene: TRBV30; J gene: TRBJ2-5; CDR3 DNA: TGTGCCTGGAGTGTACCTAGCGGGGGTGCTAAAGAGACCCAGTACTTC; CDR3 protein: CAWSVPSGGAKETQYF
clone size: -; D gene: -; V gene: TRBV5-4; J gene: TRBJ1-1; CDR3 DNA: TGTGCCAGCAGCTTGGCCCAGGGGACTGAAGCTTTCTTT; CDR3 protein: CASSLAQGTEAFF
clone size: -; D gene: -; V gene: TRBV18; J gene: TRBJ1-3; CDR3 DNA: TGTGCCAGCTCCTCAGACACGCCGGCCATATATTTT; CDR3 protein: CASSSDTPAIYF
clone size: -; D gene: TRBD2; V gene: TRBV6-5; J gene: TRBJ2-6; CDR3 DNA: TGTGCCAGCAGCCGGGGGGAATCCGGGGCCAACGTCCTGACTTTC; CDR3 protein: CASSRGESGANVLTF
clone size: -; D gene: -; V gene: TRBV6-1; J gene: TRBJ1-5; CDR3 DNA: TGTGCCAGCAGGACGGACAGCCGATGGAATCAGCCCCAGCATTTT; CDR3 protein: CASRTDSRWNQPQHF
clone size: -; D gene: -; V gene: TRBV4-2; J gene: TRBJ2-1; CDR3 DNA: TGTGCCAGCAGCCAAGAGTCCCCTTCCTACAATGAGCAGTTCTTC; CDR3 protein: CASSQESPSYNEQFF
clone size: -; D gene: -; V gene: TRBV30; J gene: TRBJ1-1; CDR3 DNA: TGTGCCTGGAGCCGGACACAAGCTGAAGCTTTCTTT; CDR3 protein: CAWSRTQAEAFF
clone size: -; D gene: TRBD1; V gene: TRBV5-1; J gene: TRBJ2-7; CDR3 DNA: TGCGCCAGCAGCGAACCGGGACAGGGATGGCAGTACTTC; CDR3 protein: CASSEPGQGWQYF
clone size: -; D gene: TRBD2; V gene: TRBV7-6; J gene: TRBJ2-3; CDR3 DNA: TGTGCCAGCAGCTTAATTTTAGCGGGGGGGCAAGATACGCAGTATTTT; CDR3 protein: CASSLILAGGQDTQYF
clone size: few; D gene: TRBD1; V gene: TRBV5-5; J gene: TRBJ1-2; CDR3 DNA: TGTGCCAGCAGCTTGCTAGGGACTCAGGGGGAGGGCTACACCTTC; CDR3 protein: CASSLLGTQGEGYTF
clone size: -; D gene: -; V gene: TRBV4-3; J gene: TRBJ2-5; CDR3 DNA: TGCGCCAGCAGCCCTCGGACCGGGGGGACAATCTCTCAAGAGACCCAGTACTTC; CDR3 protein: CASSPRTGGTISQETQYF
clone size: once; D gene: TRBD1; V gene: TRBV12-5; J gene: TRBJ1-5; CDR3 DNA: TGTGCTAGTGGCCGGGACAGGGATAGCAATCAGCCCCAGCATTTT; CDR3 protein: CASGRDRDSNQPQHF
clone size: few; D gene: TRBD1; V gene: TRBV2; J gene: TRBJ2-2; CDR3 DNA: TGTGCCAGCACGACAGGGGGGCAAGGCACCGGGGAGCTGTTTTTT; CDR3 protein: CASTTGGQGTGELFF
clone size: -; D gene: TRBD1; V gene: TRBV9; J gene: TRBJ1-5; CDR3 DNA: TGTGCCAGCAGAGGTGGGACAGTGGATTTAATGAACAATCAGCCCCAGCATTTT; CDR3 protein: CASRGGTVDLMNNQPQHF
clone size: -; D gene: TRBD2; V gene: TRBV10-3; J gene: TRBJ2-2; CDR3 DNA: TGTGCCATCAGTGACTCCCTAGCGGGCACCGGGGAGCTGTTTTTT; CDR3 protein: CAISDSLAGTGELFF
clone size: once; D gene: TRBD2; V gene: TRBV10-2; J gene: TRBJ2-3; CDR3 DNA: TGCGCCAGCAGTTTTAGCGGGGGCGGCACAGATACGCAGTATTTT; CDR3 protein: CASSFSGGGTDTQYF
clone size: -; D gene: -; V gene: TRBV7-2; J gene: TRBJ2-5; CDR3 DNA: TGTGCCAGCAGCTTAGCGACTACAAGCGGGACCCAGTACTTC; CDR3 protein: CASSLATTSGTQYF
clone size: once; D gene: TRBD2; V gene: TRBV4-1; J gene: TRBJ2-1; CDR3 DNA: TGCGCCAGCAGCAAGGCATTAGCGGGGACCTTGTACAATGAGCAGTTCTTC; CDR3 protein: CASSKALAGTLYNEQFF
clone size: -; D gene: TRBD1; V gene: TRBV6-1; J gene: TRBJ1-2; CDR3 DNA: TGTGCCAGCAGGACAGGGACTAACTATGGCTACACCTTC; CDR3 protein: CASRTGTNYGYTF
clone size: -; D gene: TRBD1; V gene: TRBV19; J gene: TRBJ1-2; CDR3 DNA: TGTGCCAGTAGTGACAGGGGGGATTCAGTTGGCTACACCTTC; CDR3 protein: CASSDRGDSVGYTF
clone size: -; D gene: TRBD1; V gene: TRBV2; J gene: TRBJ1-1; CDR3 DNA: TGTGCCAGGAACCCGACAGGGGGCGCGACTTTCTTT; CDR3 protein: CARNPTGGATFF
clone size: -; D gene: -; V gene: TRBV2; J gene: TRBJ1-1; CDR3 DNA: TGTGCCAGCAGCTCGACAGGTGGGGACACTGAAGCTTTCTTT; CDR3 protein: CASSSTGGDTEAFF
clone size: -; D gene: TRBD1; V gene: TRBV6-5; J gene: TRBJ1-4; CDR3 DNA: TGTGCCACCAGGGACAGTAATGAAAAACTGTTTTTT; CDR3 protein: CATRDSNEKLFF
clone size: -; D gene: -; V gene: TRBV7-9; J gene: TRBJ1-4; CDR3 DNA: TGTGCCAGCAGCTTCACAGGTTCAAAACTGTTTTTT; CDR3 protein: CASSFTGSKLFF
clone size: -; D gene: -; V gene: TRBV10-3; J gene: TRBJ1-1; CDR3 DNA: TGTGCCATCAGTATACGGGCCCTGGGAGACACTGAAGCTTTCTTT; CDR3 protein: CAISIRALGDTEAFF
clone size: -; D gene: -; V gene: TRBV11-3; J gene: TRBJ2-5; CDR3 DNA: TGTGCCAGCAGCTTAAGGTTCGGGGAGACCCAGTACTTC; CDR3 protein: CASSLRFGETQYF
clone size: -; D gene: -; V gene: TRBV7-2; J gene: TRBJ1-6; CDR3 DNA: TGTGCCAGCAACCCAGTGGCATCGTCTAATTCACCCCTCCACTTT; CDR3 protein: CASNPVASSNSPLHF
clone size: few; D gene: TRBD1; V gene: TRBV7-8; J gene: TRBJ1-2; CDR3 DNA: TGTGCCAGCAGCTCCACCGAGGGCAGGGGGCATGGCTACACCTTC; CDR3 protein: CASSSTEGRGHGYTF
clone size: -; D gene: -; V gene: TRBV27; J gene: TRBJ1-1; CDR3 DNA: TGTGCCAGCAGTTTAAAAGCACCCGTGGGGGGAGCAAACACTGAAGCTTTCTTT; CDR3 protein: CASSLKAPVGGANTEAFF
clone size: few; D gene: TRBD1; V gene: TRBV11-3; J gene: TRBJ2-2; CDR3 DNA: TGTGCCAGCAGCTCGGGACAGGGGAACACCGGGGAGCTGTTTTTT; CDR3 protein: CASSSGQGNTGELFF
clone size: -; D gene: -; V gene: TRBV11-3; J gene: TRBJ2-3; CDR3 DNA: TGTGCCAGCAGCCCCCAGGGGTCAGATACGCAGTATTTT; CDR3 protein: CASSPQGSDTQYF
clone size: -; D gene: TRBD2; V gene: TRBV5-1; J gene: TRBJ2-5; CDR3 DNA: TGCGCCAGCAAGCTAGCGGGGGCGCAAGAGACCCAGTACTTC; CDR3 protein: CASKLAGAQETQYF
clone size: -; D gene: TRBD1; V gene: TRBV29-1; J gene: TRBJ1-2; CDR3 DNA: TGCAGCGTTAACCCCGGGACAGGCGTGCAGACCTTC; CDR3 protein: CSVNPGTGVQTF
clone size: -; D gene: -; V gene: TRBV5-8; J gene: TRBJ2-5; CDR3 DNA: TGTGCCAGCAGCTTGGTCGTGGAGACCCAGTACTTC; CDR3 protein: CASSLVVETQYF
clone size: -; D gene: TRBD2; V gene: TRBV11-3; J gene: TRBJ2-1; CDR3 DNA: TGTGCCAGCAGCTTAGGAGTAGCGGGGCCTCCCGATGAGCAGTTCTTC; CDR3 protein: CASSLGVAGPPDEQFF
clone size: -; D gene: TRBD1; V gene: TRBV6-6; J gene: TRBJ1-5; CDR3 DNA: TGTGCCAGCAGTTACTCGAGTGACAGGGAGTATCAGCCCCAGCATTTT; CDR3 protein: CASSYSSDREYQPQHF
clone size: -; D gene: TRBD1; V gene: TRBV28; J gene: TRBJ1-5; CDR3 DNA: TGTGCCAGCAGTTTACCCCTTGGGGCTACAGGGGGCGGTCAGCCCCAGCATTTT; CDR3 protein: CASSLPLGATGGGQPQHF
clone size: -; D gene: TRBD2; V gene: TRBV6-1; J gene: TRBJ2-3; CDR3 DNA: TGTGCCAGCAATCCGGGACTAGCCACAGATACGCAGTATTTT; CDR3 protein: CASNPGLATDTQYF
clone size: -; D gene: TRBD1; V gene: TRBV28; J gene: TRBJ1-2; CDR3 DNA: TGTGCCAGCAGCCGTCCTGGACAGGGGGGCTATGGCTACACCTTC; CDR3 protein: CASSRPGQGGYGYTF
clone size: -; D gene: TRBD2; V gene: TRBV29-1; J gene: TRBJ2-1; CDR3 DNA: TGCAGCGTTGAAGGCCCGGGACTAGCGGGCAATGAGCAGTTCTTC; CDR3 protein: CSVEGPGLAGNEQFF
clone size: -; D gene: TRBD1; V gene: TRBV10-3; J gene: TRBJ1-1; CDR3 DNA: TGTGCCATCAGTGAGTCTACAGGGACAGGGAGGACTGAAGCTTTCTTT; CDR3 protein: CAISESTGTGRTEAFF
clone size: -; D gene: -; V gene: TRBV5-6; J gene: TRBJ1-1; CDR3 DNA: TGTGCCAGCAGCCTCCCGGTCGCAAATGAAGCTTTCTTT; CDR3 protein: CASSLPVANEAFF
clone size: -; D gene: -; V gene: TRBV7-2; J gene: TRBJ2-2; CDR3 DNA: TGTGCCAGCAGCTTTTCGGGCACCGGGGAGCTGTTTTTT; CDR3 protein: CASSFSGTGELFF
clone size: -; D gene: TRBD1; V gene: TRBV27; J gene: TRBJ1-6; CDR3 DNA: TGTGCCAGCAGTTTAGACCCCGACAGGGGGCTTATGAATTCACCCCTCCACTTT; CDR3 protein: CASSLDPDRGLMNSPLHF